This entry lists 32 T cell receptor beta chains sequenced from one sample in a study of CD8+CD57+ T cells in acquired aplastic anemia. Genomic DNA, serving as template, underwent TCR beta VDJ and CDR3 profiling. TCRdb called the reads again in MiXCR, with one record for every CDR3 protein. The sample shows 300,000 or so distinct CDR3 sequences, 45% to 70% of them seen only once. The sample was sorted CD4+, CD8+, or CD8+CD57+ T cells (not recorded which) from PBMCs. The source of these receptors is a human donor with severe aplastic anemia or a healthy control (not recorded which).

This clonotype was found a few times. The chain carries TRBV20-1 and TRBJ1-1; D is unclear. This CDR3 comprises 14 residues. Germline assignment: CDR1 DFQATT and CDR2 SNEGSKA (reference sequence). V lost 0 bases to trimming and J lost 0 bases, with 8 bases between them. The DNA of the CDR3 is TGCAGTGCTAGAGATCCGGGAATGAACACTGAAGCTTTCTTT. Encoded protein: CSARDPGMNTEAFF.

The V call is TRBV10-3, the J call TRBJ2-5, with D uncertain. CDR1 and CDR2 from the germline V gene are ENHRY and SYGVKD. There are 12 residues in the CDR3. The germline V and J ends were trimmed by 10 bases and 3 bases, with 12 bases remaining between them. The chain's CDR3 is CATRKSEETQYF. The CDR3 nucleotides read TGTGCCACGCGAAAGTCCGAAGAGACCCAGTACTTC.

The chain links TRBV25-1 to TRBJ2-3, with D unresolved. The CDR3 is made up of 16 amino acids. Between the trimmed V and J ends, which lost 4 bases and 0 bases, there was a span of 14 bases. In germline, CDR1 is MGHDK, CDR2 SYGVNS. The CDR3 region is CASSGWQATSTDTQYF. The CDR3 DNA reads TGTGCCAGCAGTGGATGGCAGGCGACTAGCACAGATACGCAGTATTTT.

The table lists this clonotype with a few counts. This chain connects TRBV19 to TRBJ2-7; 10 bases fit TRBD1. V gave up 3 bases and J gave up 5 bases; unmatched junction bases: 7. The CDR3 consists of 15 residues. The V gene's germline CDR1 is LNHDA and CDR2 SQIVND (reference sequence). The CDR3 protein is CASSIGTGEWDEQYF. The CDR3 bases are TGTGCCAGTAGTATTGGGACAGGGGAGTGGGACGAGCAGTACTTC. The variable domain in full, completed from reference TRBV19 and TRBJ2-7, reads DGGITQSPKYLFRKEGQNVTLSCEQNLNHDAMYWYRQDPGQGLRLIYYSQIVNDFQKGDIAEGYSVSREKKESFPLTVTSAQKNPTAFYLCASSIGTGEWDEQYFGPGTRLTVT.

There are many counts of this clonotype. The chain combines TRBV2 with TRBJ1-3; no reliable D call. The V gene lost 7 bases and the J gene lost 0 bases, with 13 bases spanning the gap. The CDR3 is 15 amino acids. CDR1 is SNHLY, CDR2 FYNNEI, per germline. This CDR3 reads CASKASPTSGNTIYF. DNA for the CDR3: TGTGCCAGCAAAGCCAGCCCGACCTCTGGAAACACCATATATTTT.

This chain uses TRBV11-3 with TRBJ2-7; weak D call: TRBD1 (6 bases). Germline values: CDR1 SGHNT, CDR2 YENEEA. V lost 4 bases to trimming and J lost 3 bases, with 10 bases between them. This CDR3 comprises 13 residues. This chain's CDR3 is CASSSGHSYEQYF. The CDR3, as DNA: TGTGCCAGCAGCTCGGGACACAGCTACGAGCAGTACTTC.

V gene TRBV15 combines with J gene TRBJ1-2; D gene ambiguous. The CDR3 is made up of 14 amino acids. V shed 4 bases and J shed 7 bases, with 16 bases lying between them. The germline gives CDR1 LNHNV, CDR2 YYDKDF (reference sequence). The CDR3, as DNA: TGTGCCACCAGCACCTACGACTCAAAGGGTGGCTACACCTTC. Its translation is CATSTYDSKGGYTF.

J is TRBJ2-7 and V is TRBV15; 10 positions match TRBD2. V was pared by 8 bases and J by 3 bases, with 4 bases of the junction left unmatched. The CDR3 extends over 13 amino acids. Germline assignment: CDR1 LNHNV and CDR2 YYDKDF (reference sequence). The CDR3, as DNA: TGTGCCACCGGAGCGGGAGGGTTCTACGAGCAGTACTTC. This sequence encodes CATGAGGFYEQYF.

This clonotype was seen ten or more times. The J gene is TRBJ2-5, the V gene TRBV2, with 10 bases aligning to TRBD2. This CDR3 spans 15 amino acids. CDR1 is SNHLY and CDR2 is FYNNEI in the germline V gene. The V and J ends lost 2 bases and 5 bases, in that order; junction bases with no gene match: 5. CDR3 bases: TGTGCCAGCAGTGAATTGTTAGCGGGGGGCGAGACCCAGTACTTC. Protein: CASSELLAGGETQYF.

The chain combines TRBV6-5 with TRBJ1-5; 10 bases map to TRBD1. The CDR3 covers 15 residues. The junction had 2 bases not matched to a gene; V was cut back by 0 bases and J by 6 bases. Germline loops: CDR1 MNHEY, CDR2 SVGAGI. Here the CDR3 reads CASSYSGDRGQPQHF. DNA for the CDR3: TGTGCCAGCAGTTACTCGGGGGACAGGGGTCAGCCCCAGCATTTT.

This clonotype was picked up many times. V gene TRBV28 combines with J gene TRBJ2-7, with 10 bases that match TRBD1. CDR1 and CDR2 from the germline V gene are MDHEN and SYDVKM. This CDR3 has 16 residues. V trimming: 4 bases; J trimming: 2 bases; junction bases outside the gene matches: 8. The CDR3 is CASSSPGTGATYEQYF. The CDR3 bases are TGTGCCAGCAGTTCTCCCGGGACAGGGGCCACCTACGAGCAGTACTTC.

This rearrangement joins TRBV9 to TRBJ2-5; possible D gene TRBD1, 7 bases. The CDR3 runs 17 residues. V was clipped by 0 bases and J by 2 bases, with 17 bases between them. CDR1 and CDR2 (germline): SGDLS, YYNGEE. The chain's CDR3 is CASSVGSGGTVQETQYF. The DNA for the CDR3 is TGTGCCAGCAGCGTAGGTAGTGGCGGGACAGTTCAAGAGACCCAGTACTTC.

This CDR3 reads CANRGTGDNSPLHF. CDR3 coding DNA: TGTGCCAATCGAGGGACAGGTGATAATTCACCCCTCCACTTT. V usage is TRBV10-3 and J usage is TRBJ1-6, with 8 bases matching TRBD1. In germline, CDR1 is ENHRY, CDR2 SYGVKD. The CDR3 loop spans 14 amino acids. The V gene end was trimmed by 10 bases and the J gene end by 5 bases; junction bases not matched to a gene: 7.

This clonotype was observed a handful of times. The chain employs TRBV19 and TRBJ1-5; no definite D call. CDR1 is LNHDA, CDR2 SQIVND, per germline (reference sequence). The V and J ends lost 3 bases and 2 bases respectively, with 5 bases between them. This CDR3 spans 13 amino acids. The CDR3, as DNA: TGTGCCAGTAGTATGGTAGGCAATCAGCCCCAGCATTTT. It yields the protein CASSMVGNQPQHF. The complete variable domain, with remaining parts taken from reference TRBV19 and TRBJ1-5, reads DGGITQSPKYLFRKEGQNVTLSCEQNLNHDAMYWYRQDPGQGLRLIYYSQIVNDFQKGDIAEGYSVSREKKESFPLTVTSAQKNPTAFYLCASSMVGNQPQHFGDGTRLSIL.

The J gene is TRBJ1-6, the V gene TRBV28, with D tentatively TRBD1 (5 bases). This CDR3 region has 17 residues. V lost 5 bases, J lost 4 bases, and 18 bases lay in between. Germline V CDR1 and CDR2: MDHEN, SYDVKM. This CDR3 is CASSTPMAGTYNSPLHF. The CDR3 DNA reads as TGTGCCAGCAGTACCCCTATGGCAGGGACGTATAATTCACCCCTCCACTTT.

The chain links TRBV15 to TRBJ2-3; D remains unclear. The CDR3 is 14 amino acids. V was cut by 1 base and J by 6 bases, with 11 bases left in between. Germline V gene sequence: CDR1 LNHNV, CDR2 YYDKDF (reference sequence). The chain's CDR3 is CATSRVVMGDTQYF. CDR3 sequence (DNA): TGTGCCACCAGCAGAGTAGTAATGGGGGATACGCAGTATTTT. The full variable domain, with the rest looked up from reference TRBV15 and TRBJ2-3, is DAMVIQNPRYQVTQFGKPVTLSCSQTLNHNVMYWYQQKSSQAPKLLFHYYDKDFNNEADTPDNFQSRRPNTSFCFLDIRSPGLGDTAMYLCATSRVVMGDTQYFGPGTRLTVL.

This clonotype was counted at least ten times. The chain couples TRBV7-2 to TRBJ1-2, with a weak D call TRBD1 (6 bases). Germline V gene sequence: CDR1 SGHTA, CDR2 FQGNSA. The CDR3 has 14 residues. The ends were cut back, 4 bases at V and 2 bases at J, with 11 bases in the middle. The CDR3 protein is CASSYVGGNYGYTF. The CDR3 region has the DNA TGTGCCAGCAGCTACGTAGGGGGAAACTATGGCTACACCTTC.

This clonotype is a singleton in its sample. The rearrangement uses TRBV24-1 and TRBJ2-7; TRBD1 aligns across 7 bases. This CDR3 has 13 residues. The trim removed 9 bases at V and 2 bases at J, leaving 6 bases unmatched. CDR1 and CDR2 (germline): KGHDR, SFDVKD. The CDR3 DNA reads TGTGCCACCTCGGACAGGTCCACCTACGAGCAGTACTTC. It specifies CATSDRSTYEQYF.

The chain combines TRBV15 with TRBJ2-5; 13 nucleotides match TRBD2. V was clipped by 3 bases and J by 5 bases; unmatched bases: 6. This CDR3 has 16 amino acids. Germline-derived CDR1 and CDR2 are LNHNV and YYDKDF (reference sequence). The CDR3 nucleotides read TGTGCCACCAGCAGGTTACTAGCGGGGGGGTTTGAGACCCAGTACTTC. Translated: CATSRLLAGGFETQYF.

The table lists this clonotype with many counts. The chain has TRBV20-1 and TRBJ1-4, with a possible D match to TRBD1 (6 bases). The CDR3 has 15 residues. The V gene's germline CDR1 is DFQATT and CDR2 SNEGSKA (reference sequence). V lost 5 bases and J lost 8, with 21 bases in between. The CDR3 sequence: CSAGGGRGAGEKLFF. CDR3 nucleotide sequence: TGCAGTGCTGGGGGGGGGCGGGGGGCAGGGGAAAAACTGTTTTTT.

The gene calls are TRBV20-1 and TRBJ2-5; D not certain. Germline V CDR1 and CDR2: DFQATT, SNEGSKA (reference sequence). The CDR3 runs to 11 residues. V lost 1 base and J lost 7, with 7 bases in between. The CDR3 loop is CSARGGLTQYF. CDR3 DNA: TGCAGTGCTAGAGGGGGATTGACCCAGTACTTC.

The V gene is TRBV20-1, the J gene TRBJ2-5; D is unclear. From germline, CDR1 is DFQATT and CDR2 SNEGSKA (reference sequence). V was clipped by 4 bases and J by 1 base, with 1 base between them. The CDR3 runs 10 residues. The CDR3 loop reads CSAIQETQYF. The CDR3 DNA reads TGCAGTGCTATCCAAGAGACCCAGTACTTC.

This sequence joins TRBV29-1 and TRBJ2-1; possible D gene TRBD1, 6 bases. The germline gives CDR1 SQVTM, CDR2 ANQGSEA. The CDR3 sequence is 13 residues long. V dropped 3 bases and J dropped 10 bases, with 16 bases sitting between them. CDR3 residues: CSVDSGRGYEQFF. DNA of the CDR3: TGCAGCGTTGATTCTGGCAGGGGCTACGAGCAGTTCTTC.

The chain uses TRBV15 and TRBJ1-2; tentative D call: TRBD1 (6 bases). The CDR3 spans 16 residues. Germline V lookup: CDR1 LNHNV, CDR2 YYDKDF (reference sequence). V was shortened by 5 bases and J by 7 bases, with 23 bases between the two germline ends. This chain's CDR3 is CATSGRGEGGYFGYTF. The CDR3 region has the DNA TGTGCCACCAGCGGACGGGGCGAGGGGGGCTATTTTGGCTACACCTTC.

The chain recombines TRBV10-3 with TRBJ1-5, with D possibly being TRBD1 (5 bases). The CDR3 spans 15 residues. The germline V gene encodes CDR1 ENHRY and CDR2 SYGVKD. Trimming took 6 bases from V and 2 from J, leaving 14 bases between them. CDR3 bases: TGTGCCATCAGCGGGGGTCGGGACGGCAATCAGCCCCAGCATTTT. Protein: CAISGGRDGNQPQHF.

Ten or more counts support this clonotype. This chain connects TRBV12-3 or TRBV12-4 to TRBJ1-6; TRBD1 matches 11 bases. V trimming: 2 bases; J trimming: 10 bases; junction bases outside the gene matches: 7. The CDR3 runs 16 residues. The CDR3 region has the DNA TGTGCCAGCAGTTTAAGGGACAGGGGGAGTAGGTCACCCCTCCACTTT. It is translated as CASSLRDRGSRSPLHF.

This clonotype was counted at least ten times. The chain couples TRBV7-3 to TRBJ2-2, with 13 bases identical to TRBD2. V lost 6 bases to trimming and J lost 6 bases; unmatched junction nucleotides: 1. Looked up from germline, CDR1 is SGHTA and CDR2 is FQGTGA. This CDR3 has 14 residues. The CDR3, as DNA: TGTGCCAGCAGTACTAGCGGGGGGGCCGGGGAGCTGTTTTTT. The encoded protein is CASSTSGGAGELFF.

The rearrangement links TRBV6-5 to TRBJ2-5, with a possible D match to TRBD1 (5 bases). The J call could be wrong; TRBJ2-1 is a better fit for the DNA end. In germline, CDR1 is MNHEY, CDR2 SVGAGI. This CDR3 has 13 residues. The CDR3 sequence is CASRQGAWNEQFF. Here the CDR3 DNA reads TGTGCCAGCAGGCAGGGTGCATGGAATGAGCAGTTCTTC.

This clonotype occurred many times. The V call is TRBV5-8, the J call TRBJ2-3, with 8 bases aligning to TRBD1. Germline CDR1 is SGHTS and CDR2 is YDEGEE. The junction had 5 bases not matched to a gene; V was cut back by 4 bases and J by 4 bases. The CDR3 is made up of 14 amino acids. The CDR3 sequence: CASSDGQGADTQYF. The CDR3 region has the DNA TGTGCCAGCAGCGACGGACAGGGTGCAGATACGCAGTATTTT.

This clonotype has ten or more counts. The rearrangement uses TRBV5-6 and TRBJ2-7, with 7 bases fitting TRBD2. V was pared by 1 base and J by 5 bases, with 3 bases of the junction left unmatched. Germline CDR1 SGHDT, CDR2 YYEEEE. This CDR3 region has 13 residues. CDR3 in amino acids: CASSLQAGDEQYF. As DNA, the CDR3 is TGTGCCAGCAGCTTGCAGGCGGGAGACGAGCAGTACTTC.

This clonotype was observed at least ten times. The chain joins TRBV9 to TRBJ2-1, with D possibly matching TRBD2 (6 bases). Trimming took 6 bases from V and 9 from J, leaving 19 bases between them. The CDR3 has 14 residues. Germline CDR1 and CDR2: SGDLS and YYNGEE. The CDR3 coding sequence is TGTGCCAGCACGGTGGGGGAGGCCGACGGTGAGCAGTTCTTC. The encoded protein is CASTVGEADGEQFF.

This clonotype has at least ten counts. This chain uses TRBV20-1 with TRBJ1-2; D is undetermined. CDR3 length: 12 amino acids. The germline CDR1 and CDR2 sequences are DFQATT and SNEGSKA (reference sequence). V lost 0 bases and J lost 4, with 6 bases in between. CDR3 in DNA: TGCAGTGCTAGAGATCACGGCTATGGCTACACCTTC. It is translated as CSARDHGYGYTF.